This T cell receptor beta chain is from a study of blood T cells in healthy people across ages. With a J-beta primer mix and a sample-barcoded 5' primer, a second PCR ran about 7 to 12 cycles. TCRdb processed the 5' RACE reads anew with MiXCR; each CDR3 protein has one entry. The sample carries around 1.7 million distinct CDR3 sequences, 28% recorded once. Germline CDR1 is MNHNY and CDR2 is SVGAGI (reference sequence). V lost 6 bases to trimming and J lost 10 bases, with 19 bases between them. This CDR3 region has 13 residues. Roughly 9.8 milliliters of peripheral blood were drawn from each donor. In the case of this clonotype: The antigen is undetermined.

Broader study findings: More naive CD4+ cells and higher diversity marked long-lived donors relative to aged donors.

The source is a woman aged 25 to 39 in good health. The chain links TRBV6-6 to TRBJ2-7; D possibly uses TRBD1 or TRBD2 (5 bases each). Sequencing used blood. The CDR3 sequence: CASSRRGVGEQYF. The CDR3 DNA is TGTGCCAGCAGCCGCCGAGGGGTTGGTGAACAGTACTTC.